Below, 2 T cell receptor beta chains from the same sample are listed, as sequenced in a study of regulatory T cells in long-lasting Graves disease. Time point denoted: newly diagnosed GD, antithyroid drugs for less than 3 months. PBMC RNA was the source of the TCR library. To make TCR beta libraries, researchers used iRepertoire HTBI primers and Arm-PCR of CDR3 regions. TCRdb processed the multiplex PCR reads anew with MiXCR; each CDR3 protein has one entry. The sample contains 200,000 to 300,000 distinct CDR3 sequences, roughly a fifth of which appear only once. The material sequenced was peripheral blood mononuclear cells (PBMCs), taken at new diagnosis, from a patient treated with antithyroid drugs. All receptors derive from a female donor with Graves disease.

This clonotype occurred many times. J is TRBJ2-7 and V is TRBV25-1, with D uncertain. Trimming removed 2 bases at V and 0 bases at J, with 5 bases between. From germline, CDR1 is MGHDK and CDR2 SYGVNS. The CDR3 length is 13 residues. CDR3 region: CASSEVDSYEQYF. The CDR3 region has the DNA TGTGCCAGCAGTGAAGTAGACTCCTACGAGCAGTACTTC.

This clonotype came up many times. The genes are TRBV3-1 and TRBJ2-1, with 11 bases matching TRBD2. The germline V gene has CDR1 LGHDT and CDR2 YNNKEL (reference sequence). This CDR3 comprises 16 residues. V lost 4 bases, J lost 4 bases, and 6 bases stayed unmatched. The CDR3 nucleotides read TGTGCCAGCAGCCGGTCCGGGACTAGCGGTTACAATGAGCAGTTCTTC. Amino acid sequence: CASSRSGTSGYNEQFF.